The 7 T cell receptor beta chains below come from one sample, sequenced in a study of cytomegalovirus exposure and HLA in healthy donors. PCR used 60 Vbeta primers and 13 Jbeta primers. Only in-frame clones appear in the TCRdb table, and some are missing; sequencing was by immunoSEQ multiplex PCR. This table has tens of thousands of clones, 81% appearing once. The sample was PBMCs. The receptors derive from a human donor in good health.

The count of this clone is one. The chain uses TRBV5-4 and TRBJ1-2, with unresolved D. The ends were cut back, 4 bases at V and 1 base at J, with 11 bases in the middle. Germline CDR1 and CDR2: SGHNT and YYREEE (reference sequence). The CDR3 totals 14 residues. The DNA of the CDR3 is TGTGCCAGCAGCCCCGAGCCCGGTAACTATGGCTACACCTTC. Translating it yields CASSPEPGNYGYTF.

The chain combines TRBV5-5 with TRBJ2-7, with 8 positions matching TRBD1. The germline CDR1 and CDR2 sequences are SGHKS and YYEKEE (reference sequence). The CDR3 sequence is 16 residues long. J was trimmed by 7 bases and V by 1 base; bases with no gene match: 13. In nucleotides, the CDR3 is TGTGCCAGCAGCTTGCTTACCCCCGGGACAGGAGGGGAGCAGTACTTC. Its protein is CASSLLTPGTGGEQYF.

Regarding this clone: Compared with germline, one end of the junction differs, possibly owing to a read error. The V gene is TRBV7-9, the J gene TRBJ2-5; the match to TRBD1 covers 9 bases. CDR1 SEHNR and CDR2 FQNEAQ come from the germline V gene (reference sequence). CDR3 length: 16 residues. CDR3 region: CSSSPPTGGFRETQYF. The CDR3 DNA is TGTTCCAGCAGCCCACCGACAGGGGGTTTTCGGGAGACCCAGTACTTC.

The CDR3 spells CASSPRQGCGYTF. CDR3 in DNA: TGTGCCAGCAGCCCAAGGCAGGGGTGTGGCTACACCTTC. V usage is TRBV6-5 and J usage is TRBJ1-2, with D perhaps matching TRBD1 (6 bases). In germline, CDR1 is MNHEY, CDR2 SVGAGI. This CDR3 has 13 amino acids. The V end was cut by 6 bases, the J end by 7 bases, with 15 bases between.

V is TRBV7-9 and J is TRBJ2-1, with 9 bases identical to TRBD1. The CDR3 runs 17 residues. The V segment lost 5 bases and the J segment 3 bases; nucleotides outside the gene matches: 11. From germline, CDR1 is SEHNR and CDR2 FQNEAQ (reference sequence). Here the CDR3 reads CASSPGTGGNVYNEQFF. The CDR3 region has the DNA TGTGCCAGCAGCCCCGGCACAGGGGGCAACGTCTACAATGAGCAGTTCTTC. The entire variable domain, with the rest obtained from reference TRBV7-9 and TRBJ2-1, is as follows: DTGVSQNPRHKITKRGQNVTFRCDPISEHNRLYWYRQTLGQGPEFLTYFQNEAQLEKSRLLSDRFSAERPKGSFSTLEIQRTEQGDSAMYLCASSPGTGGNVYNEQFFGPGTRLTVL.

The V gene is TRBV11-2, the J gene TRBJ2-3, with 9 bases that match TRBD2. V was clipped by 5 bases and J by 4 bases; unmatched bases: 19. The germline V gene encodes CDR1 SGHAT and CDR2 FQNNGV. The CDR3 is 19 residues long. The CDR3 coding sequence is TGTGCCAGCAGCCCGACCCCGGGCGGGGGGGCCGGGACGCCAGATACGCAGTATTTT. Protein sequence: CASSPTPGGGAGTPDTQYF.

This clone was counted between two and nine times. This sequence joins TRBV9 and TRBJ1-2, with a possible D match to TRBD1 (5 bases). V gave up 0 bases and J gave up 3 bases, with 9 bases separating them. The CDR3 extends over 14 amino acids. Germline V gene lookup returns CDR1 SGDLS and CDR2 YYNGEE. This chain's CDR3 is CASSVGGDHYGYTF. The CDR3 DNA sequence: TGTGCCAGCAGCGTAGGGGGGGATCACTATGGCTACACCTTC. The full variable domain, its missing parts supplied by reference TRBV9 and TRBJ1-2, is DSGVTQTPKHLITATGQRVTLRCSPRSGDLSVYWYQQSLDQGLQFLIQYYNGEERAKGNILERFSAQQFPDLHSELNLSSLELGDSALYFCASSVGGDHYGYTFGSGTRLTVV.